This T cell receptor beta chain originates from a study of blood T cell repertoires in COVID-19. Study overall: Sites across the United States, Italy and Spain contributed samples from acute and convalescent COVID-19. Sources were T cells, B-cell-depleted T cells, or PBMCs; the material itself was cDNA or gDNA.

The CDR3 totals 15 residues. Per the germline V gene, CDR1 is SGDLS and CDR2 is YYNGEE. V lost 0 bases to trimming and J lost 0 bases, with 7 bases between them. Per the study methods: Amplification from reference gene primers served as the basis for estimated nucleated cell counts. Only in-frame clones appear in the TCRdb table, and some are missing; sequencing was by immunoSEQ multiplex PCR. V and J calls and clone size are those listed in that table; D and trimming were worked out from the DNA. The repertoire holds around 450,000 clones, with around nine tenths as singletons. The chain combines TRBV9 with TRBJ2-1, with a weak D call TRBD2 (6 bases). This receptor was taken from a woman aged 25 to 45 with acute or convalescent COVID-19. Sequencing was performed on peripheral blood. The DNA for the CDR3 is TGTGCCAGCAGCGTAGACGGGGGCTCCTACAATGAGCAGTTCTTC. Translating it yields CASSVDGGSYNEQFF.